This T cell receptor (beta chain) was found in a study of blood T cell repertoires in COVID-19. Overall study context: Italy, Spain and the United States were the sources of the convalescent and acute COVID-19 samples. PBMCs, B-cell-depleted T cells, or T cells provided the cDNA or gDNA that made up the material.

The V segment lost 1 base and the J segment 4 bases; nucleotides outside the gene matches: 4. Looked up from germline, CDR1 is LGHDT and CDR2 is YNNKEL (reference sequence). The CDR3 is 16 residues long. In the study's own analysis: Nucleated cell counts were estimated from reference gene primer amplification. Sequenced by immunoSEQ multiplex PCR; TCRdb stores in-frame clones only, minus some. From that table come the V and J calls and clone size; the DNA was used to work out D and trimming. Of approximately 26,000 clones listed, roughly 82% were seen once; the top ten hold under 2%. This clone occurred a few times.

V gene TRBV3-1 (or the pseudogene TRBV3-2) combines with J gene TRBJ1-2, with 12 bases identical to TRBD1. The sequenced sample consisted of peripheral blood. This receptor was identified in a man at least 80 years old with active or convalescent COVID-19. The CDR3 loop is CASSQVGQGASYGYTF. In DNA form, the CDR3 reads TGTGCCAGCAGCCAAGTGGGACAGGGGGCGAGCTATGGCTACACCTTC.